These T cell receptor beta chains were read from a single sample in a study of CD8 T cells in Susac syndrome. Via MiXCR, TCRdb re-called the immunoSEQ multiplex PCR reads, giving one row per CDR3 protein. The profile shows about 190,000 distinct CDR3 sequences, around 93% of them singletons. Sequenced input: CD8+ T cells from PBMCs. The receptors derive from a human donor with Susac syndrome. The CDR3 runs from the conserved cysteine through the conserved F or W. The D gene is left open where the match is weak. Some rows have no size entry. The others give once, few or many, or a class for an expanded clone.

cdr3_nt: TGTGCCAGCGGGACTCAGTCGGGGCAGGTTTATGGCTACACCTTC; cdr3_aa: CASGTQSGQVYGYTF; v_call: TRBV13; d_call: NA; j_call: TRBJ1-2; clone_size: NA
cdr3_nt: TGTGCCAGCAGTTTATCGAAAGGCTACGAGCAGTACTTC; cdr3_aa: CASSLSKGYEQYF; v_call: TRBV27; d_call: NA; j_call: TRBJ2-7; clone_size: NA
cdr3_nt: TGTGCCAGCAGTTCTGCCGGGACCCCCGAGGGCTACACCTTC; cdr3_aa: CASSSAGTPEGYTF; v_call: TRBV5-6; d_call: NA; j_call: TRBJ1-2; clone_size: NA
cdr3_nt: TGTGCCAGGAAGACTAGCGCATACAATGAGCAGTTCTTC; cdr3_aa: CARKTSAYNEQFF; v_call: TRBV2; d_call: TRBD2; j_call: TRBJ2-1; clone_size: NA
cdr3_nt: TGTGCCAGCAGCGGGTCAGGGGCAGGTGAGCAGTTCTTC; cdr3_aa: CASSGSGAGEQFF; v_call: TRBV27; d_call: NA; j_call: TRBJ2-1; clone_size: NA
cdr3_nt: TGCGCCAGCAGCCAAATGAATGTCCGGGCGGGCACTGAAGCTTTCTTT; cdr3_aa: CASSQMNVRAGTEAFF; v_call: TRBV4-1; d_call: NA; j_call: TRBJ1-1; clone_size: NA
cdr3_nt: TGTGCCAGCAGTTTGGGGGGAGGGACGAACATTCAGTACTTC; cdr3_aa: CASSLGGGTNIQYF; v_call: TRBV28; d_call: TRBD2; j_call: TRBJ2-4; clone_size: NA
cdr3_nt: TGTGCCAGCAGCCAAGGGACTGACTACGAGCAGTACTTC; cdr3_aa: CASSQGTDYEQYF; v_call: TRBV3-1; d_call: NA; j_call: TRBJ2-7; clone_size: NA
cdr3_nt: TGTGCCAGCAGCTTCCAACAGGGGGCCTACGAGCAGTACTTC; cdr3_aa: CASSFQQGAYEQYF; v_call: TRBV5-6; d_call: TRBD1; j_call: TRBJ2-7; clone_size: NA
cdr3_nt: TGTGCCAGCACCAAGGGACTAGACACAGATACGCAGTATTTT; cdr3_aa: CASTKGLDTDTQYF; v_call: TRBV12-3/TRBV12-4; d_call: TRBD2; j_call: TRBJ2-3; clone_size: once
cdr3_nt: TGTGCCACCAGCATCCTGGGGCGGTCCCCGTACGAGCAGTACTTC; cdr3_aa: CATSILGRSPYEQYF; v_call: TRBV15; d_call: NA; j_call: TRBJ2-7; clone_size: once
cdr3_nt: TGTGCCAGCAGCTTACCCGGAGCAGGAGGGGAGCAGTACTTC; cdr3_aa: CASSLPGAGGEQYF; v_call: TRBV7-9; d_call: NA; j_call: TRBJ2-7; clone_size: NA
cdr3_nt: TGTGCCAGCAGCTCGCGGGACTCCCTGGCCGGGGAGCTGTTTTTT; cdr3_aa: CASSSRDSLAGELFF; v_call: TRBV7-9; d_call: NA; j_call: TRBJ2-2; clone_size: NA
cdr3_nt: TGTGCCAGCGGGAGCACCTACAATGAGCAGTTCTTC; cdr3_aa: CASGSTYNEQFF; v_call: TRBV28; d_call: NA; j_call: TRBJ2-1; clone_size: NA
cdr3_nt: TGCAGCGCCCATAAACCGGGACTCAAAGAGAACACTGAAGCTTTCTTT; cdr3_aa: CSAHKPGLKENTEAFF; v_call: TRBV29-1; d_call: NA; j_call: TRBJ1-1; clone_size: NA
cdr3_nt: TGTGCCAGCAGCCAAGAGGGGCTAGCGGGAGTTCCTACGCAGTATTTT; cdr3_aa: CASSQEGLAGVPTQYF; v_call: TRBV4-2; d_call: TRBD2; j_call: TRBJ2-3; clone_size: NA
cdr3_nt: TGTGCCAGCAGCGAACAGGGAAATCAGCCCCAGCATTTT; cdr3_aa: CASSEQGNQPQHF; v_call: TRBV7-9; d_call: NA; j_call: TRBJ1-5; clone_size: NA
cdr3_nt: TGTGCCAGGTCGGGGCAGGGGTGTAGGGAGACCCAGTACTTC; cdr3_aa: CARSGQGCRETQYF; v_call: TRBV25-1; d_call: NA; j_call: TRBJ2-5; clone_size: NA
cdr3_nt: TGTGCCAGCAGTTTATCCGGGGTGGATACGCAGTATTTT; cdr3_aa: CASSLSGVDTQYF; v_call: TRBV28; d_call: NA; j_call: TRBJ2-3; clone_size: NA
cdr3_nt: TGCAGCGTCCGGGACAGGACCTTCTACGAGCAGTACTTC; cdr3_aa: CSVRDRTFYEQYF; v_call: TRBV29-1; d_call: TRBD1; j_call: TRBJ2-7; clone_size: few
cdr3_nt: TGTGCCAGCAGTGACCCTAATTACGAGCAGTACTTC; cdr3_aa: CASSDPNYEQYF; v_call: TRBV2; d_call: NA; j_call: TRBJ2-7; clone_size: NA
cdr3_nt: TGTGCCAGCAGCTTTGGCGGGAGTGTACCCGGGGAGCTGTTTTTT; cdr3_aa: CASSFGGSVPGELFF; v_call: TRBV7-9; d_call: TRBD2; j_call: TRBJ2-2; clone_size: NA
cdr3_nt: TGTGCCACCAGCAGAGTATGGAATTTGGCTGAAGCTTTCTTT; cdr3_aa: CATSRVWNLAEAFF; v_call: TRBV15; d_call: NA; j_call: TRBJ1-1; clone_size: NA
cdr3_nt: TGTGCCACCAGCAGAACCGGACCCCCTTTGGAGACCCAGTACTTC; cdr3_aa: CATSRTGPPLETQYF; v_call: TRBV15; d_call: NA; j_call: TRBJ2-5; clone_size: NA
cdr3_nt: TGTGCCAGCAGCCAAGATACGGCGCCGACCCCAGCAAATTCGAACTATGGCTACACCTTC; cdr3_aa: CASSQDTAPTPANSNYGYTF; v_call: TRBV3-1; d_call: NA; j_call: TRBJ1-2; clone_size: NA
cdr3_nt: TGTGCCAGCAGCGTAGCAAGGACAGGGATGAACTATGGCTACACCTTC; cdr3_aa: CASSVARTGMNYGYTF; v_call: TRBV9; d_call: TRBD1; j_call: TRBJ1-2; clone_size: NA
cdr3_nt: TGTGCCAGCGCGGACAGGGTAAGGTTCGAGCAGTACTTC; cdr3_aa: CASADRVRFEQYF; v_call: TRBV28; d_call: TRBD1; j_call: TRBJ2-7; clone_size: NA
cdr3_nt: TGCGCCAGCAGCCAGACAGGAGGGGGCAATCAGCCCCAGCATTTT; cdr3_aa: CASSQTGGGNQPQHF; v_call: TRBV4-1; d_call: NA; j_call: TRBJ1-5; clone_size: NA
cdr3_nt: TGTGCCAGCAGAATGACACCGAACACCGGGGAGCTGTTTTTT; cdr3_aa: CASRMTPNTGELFF; v_call: TRBV9; d_call: NA; j_call: TRBJ2-2; clone_size: NA
cdr3_nt: TGTGCCAGCATCGTTAGACGGCAACTTAACTATGGCTACACCTTC; cdr3_aa: CASIVRRQLNYGYTF; v_call: TRBV12-3/TRBV12-4; d_call: NA; j_call: TRBJ1-2; clone_size: NA
cdr3_nt: TGCGCCAGCAGCCCCACGGACTCAGTCAAGGGGGACATTCAGTACTTC; cdr3_aa: CASSPTDSVKGDIQYF; v_call: TRBV5-1; d_call: NA; j_call: TRBJ2-4; clone_size: once
cdr3_nt: TGTGCCAGCAGTTTATCTGGGGCCAACGTCCTGACTTTC; cdr3_aa: CASSLSGANVLTF; v_call: TRBV27; d_call: NA; j_call: TRBJ2-6; clone_size: NA
cdr3_nt: TGTGCCTGGATGGCGGGTATGACTGAAGCTTTCTTT; cdr3_aa: CAWMAGMTEAFF; v_call: TRBV30; d_call: NA; j_call: TRBJ1-1; clone_size: NA
cdr3_nt: TGTGCCAGCAGTGCGGGAAGGGTTTATGGCTACACCTTC; cdr3_aa: CASSAGRVYGYTF; v_call: TRBV12-3/TRBV12-4; d_call: NA; j_call: TRBJ1-2; clone_size: NA
cdr3_nt: TGTGCCAGCAGCTACCCCGGGACACTCATCACCGGGGAGCTGTTTTTT; cdr3_aa: CASSYPGTLITGELFF; v_call: TRBV7-9; d_call: NA; j_call: TRBJ2-2; clone_size: NA
cdr3_nt: TGTGCCAGCAGCCCTCCTGGGGAGGCAAGTAGCTATGGCTACACCTTC; cdr3_aa: CASSPPGEASSYGYTF; v_call: TRBV11-2; d_call: NA; j_call: TRBJ1-2; clone_size: NA
cdr3_nt: TGTGCCAGCAGCCAAGATGGTGGGCCCGTGGGGACCCAGTACTTC; cdr3_aa: CASSQDGGPVGTQYF; v_call: TRBV4-2; d_call: NA; j_call: TRBJ2-5; clone_size: NA
cdr3_nt: TGCGCCAGCAGTGATGTACAGGGGGCGTTCACCGGGGAGCTGTTTTTT; cdr3_aa: CASSDVQGAFTGELFF; v_call: TRBV10-2; d_call: TRBD1; j_call: TRBJ2-2; clone_size: NA
cdr3_nt: TGCAGTGCTGGACCGACAGGGGAAGGAAACACCATATATTTT; cdr3_aa: CSAGPTGEGNTIYF; v_call: TRBV20-1; d_call: TRBD1; j_call: TRBJ1-3; clone_size: NA
cdr3_nt: TGTGCCAGCAGTCAATCGGGACGGCTCTACGAGCAGTACTTC; cdr3_aa: CASSQSGRLYEQYF; v_call: TRBV27; d_call: NA; j_call: TRBJ2-7; clone_size: NA
cdr3_nt: TGTGCCAGCGGACGCCTAACCAACACTGAAGCTTTCTTT; cdr3_aa: CASGRLTNTEAFF; v_call: TRBV6-5; d_call: NA; j_call: TRBJ1-1; clone_size: NA
cdr3_nt: TGTGCCAGCAGCCTCGAGGGACAGTACGAGCAGTACTTC; cdr3_aa: CASSLEGQYEQYF; v_call: TRBV14; d_call: TRBD1; j_call: TRBJ2-7; clone_size: NA
cdr3_nt: TGTGCCAGCAGTTACTCGGGGGGCGCGCGTGAGACCCAGTACTTC; cdr3_aa: CASSYSGGARETQYF; v_call: TRBV6-5; d_call: NA; j_call: TRBJ2-5; clone_size: NA
cdr3_nt: TGTGCCAGCAATGAGGTGACAGGGGGAAGTTCACCCCTCCACTTT; cdr3_aa: CASNEVTGGSSPLHF; v_call: TRBV2; d_call: TRBD1; j_call: TRBJ1-6; clone_size: NA
cdr3_nt: TGCGCCAGCAGCTACCCTGACGGGGGTAGCACAGATACGCAGTATTTT; cdr3_aa: CASSYPDGGSTDTQYF; v_call: TRBV5-1; d_call: NA; j_call: TRBJ2-3; clone_size: NA
cdr3_nt: TGCGCCAGCAGCTTTTCGGGGGTTGGTACTGAAGCTTTCTTT; cdr3_aa: CASSFSGVGTEAFF; v_call: TRBV4-1; d_call: NA; j_call: TRBJ1-1; clone_size: NA
cdr3_nt: TGTGCCATCTCGCTGGAGGGGAGGAATGAGCAGTTCTTC; cdr3_aa: CAISLEGRNEQFF; v_call: TRBV10-3; d_call: NA; j_call: TRBJ2-1; clone_size: NA
cdr3_nt: TGTGCCAGCAGTGGGGCGGGCTACACCTTC; cdr3_aa: CASSGAGYTF; v_call: TRBV28; d_call: NA; j_call: TRBJ1-2; clone_size: NA
cdr3_nt: TGTGCCGCAAGCTCGGGACTAGCGGGATACGAGCAGTACTTC; cdr3_aa: CAASSGLAGYEQYF; v_call: TRBV19; d_call: TRBD2; j_call: TRBJ2-7; clone_size: NA
cdr3_nt: TGTGCCATCAGTGAGGAGCGGGGAGAGCAGTTCTTC; cdr3_aa: CAISEERGEQFF; v_call: TRBV10-3; d_call: TRBD2; j_call: TRBJ2-1; clone_size: NA
cdr3_nt: TGTGCCAGCGGGGATGAGCAGTTCTTC; cdr3_aa: CASGDEQFF; v_call: TRBV11-2; d_call: NA; j_call: TRBJ2-1; clone_size: NA
cdr3_nt: TGCAGCGTTGACCAGGGGGAGACCCAGTACTTC; cdr3_aa: CSVDQGETQYF; v_call: TRBV29-1; d_call: NA; j_call: TRBJ2-5; clone_size: NA
cdr3_nt: TGCAGTGCCCTTCTCTTCACGGCCGCTTCCTACGAGCAGTACTTC; cdr3_aa: CSALLFTAASYEQYF; v_call: TRBV20-1; d_call: NA; j_call: TRBJ2-7; clone_size: NA
cdr3_nt: TGCAGTGTACACCCCGCACGGGCAAAAAAGCAGTTCTTC; cdr3_aa: CSVHPARAKKQFF; v_call: TRBV20-1; d_call: NA; j_call: TRBJ2-1; clone_size: NA